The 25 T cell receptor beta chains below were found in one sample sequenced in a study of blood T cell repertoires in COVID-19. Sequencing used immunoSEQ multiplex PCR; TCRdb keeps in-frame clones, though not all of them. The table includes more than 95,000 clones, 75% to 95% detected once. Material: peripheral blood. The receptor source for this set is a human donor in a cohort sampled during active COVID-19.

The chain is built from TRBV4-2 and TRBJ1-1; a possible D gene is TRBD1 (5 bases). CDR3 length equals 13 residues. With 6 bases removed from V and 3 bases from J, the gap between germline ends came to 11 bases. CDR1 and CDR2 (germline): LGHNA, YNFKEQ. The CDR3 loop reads CASRFAGDTEAFF. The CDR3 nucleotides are TGTGCCAGCAGGTTTGCGGGGGACACTGAAGCTTTCTTT.

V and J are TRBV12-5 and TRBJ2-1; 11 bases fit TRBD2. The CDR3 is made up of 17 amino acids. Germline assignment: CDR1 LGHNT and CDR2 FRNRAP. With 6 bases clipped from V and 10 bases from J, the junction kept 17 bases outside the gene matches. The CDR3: CASGPGLLAGAPGEQFF. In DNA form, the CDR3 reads TGTGCTAGTGGACCCGGATTACTAGCGGGGGCACCGGGCGAGCAGTTCTTC.

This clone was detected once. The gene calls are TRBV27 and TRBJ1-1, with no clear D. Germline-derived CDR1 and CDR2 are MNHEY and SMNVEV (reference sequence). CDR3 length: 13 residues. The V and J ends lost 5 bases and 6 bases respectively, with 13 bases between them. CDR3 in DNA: TGTGCCAGCAGTACCCTAGGTGGCGCTGAAGCTTTCTTT. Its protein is CASSTLGGAEAFF.

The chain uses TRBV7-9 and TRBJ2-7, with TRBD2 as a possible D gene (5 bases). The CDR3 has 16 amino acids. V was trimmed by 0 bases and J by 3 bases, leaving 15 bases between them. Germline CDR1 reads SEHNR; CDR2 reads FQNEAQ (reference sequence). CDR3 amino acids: CASSLALGRAGYEQYF. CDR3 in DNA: TGTGCCAGCAGCTTAGCGCTTGGGCGCGCGGGCTACGAGCAGTACTTC.

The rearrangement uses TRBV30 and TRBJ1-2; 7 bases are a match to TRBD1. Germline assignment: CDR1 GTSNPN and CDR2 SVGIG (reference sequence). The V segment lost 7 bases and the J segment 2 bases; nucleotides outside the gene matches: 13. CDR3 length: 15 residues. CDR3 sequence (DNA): TGTGCCTCGAGACGTGGGACAGCGATAAACTATGGCTACACCTTC. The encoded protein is CASRRGTAINYGYTF.

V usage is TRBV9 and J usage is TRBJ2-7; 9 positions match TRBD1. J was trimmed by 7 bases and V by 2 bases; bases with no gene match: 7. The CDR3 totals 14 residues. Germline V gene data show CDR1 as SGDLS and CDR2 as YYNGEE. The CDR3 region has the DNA TGTGCCAGCAGCGTTGGGACAGGGTCACGGGAGCAGTACTTC. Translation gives CASSVGTGSREQYF.

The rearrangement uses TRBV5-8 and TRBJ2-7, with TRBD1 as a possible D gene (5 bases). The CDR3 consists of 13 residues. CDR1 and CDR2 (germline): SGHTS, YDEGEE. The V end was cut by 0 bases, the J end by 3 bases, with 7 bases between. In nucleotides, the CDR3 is TGTGCCAGCAGCTTGGGACAGAACTACGAGCAGTACTTC. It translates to CASSLGQNYEQYF.

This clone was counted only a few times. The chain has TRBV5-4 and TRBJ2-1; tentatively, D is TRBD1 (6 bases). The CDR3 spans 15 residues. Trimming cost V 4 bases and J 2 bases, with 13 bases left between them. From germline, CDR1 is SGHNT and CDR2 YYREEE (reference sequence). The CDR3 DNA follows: TGTGCCAGCAGCCCAGGACAGAGCCCCTACAATGAGCAGTTCTTC. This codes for CASSPGQSPYNEQFF.

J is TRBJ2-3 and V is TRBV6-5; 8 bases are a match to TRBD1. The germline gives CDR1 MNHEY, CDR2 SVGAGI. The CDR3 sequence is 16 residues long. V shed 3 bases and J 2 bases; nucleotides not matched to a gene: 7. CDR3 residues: CASSYRGQGYTDTQYF. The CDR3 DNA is TGTGCCAGCAGTTATAGAGGACAGGGATACACAGATACGCAGTATTTT.

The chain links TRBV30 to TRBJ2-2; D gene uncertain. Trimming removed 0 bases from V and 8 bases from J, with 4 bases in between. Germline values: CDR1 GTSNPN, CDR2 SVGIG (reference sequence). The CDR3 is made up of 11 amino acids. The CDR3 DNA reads TGTGCCTGGAGTGTTCTGGGGGAGCTGTTTTTT. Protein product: CAWSVLGELFF.

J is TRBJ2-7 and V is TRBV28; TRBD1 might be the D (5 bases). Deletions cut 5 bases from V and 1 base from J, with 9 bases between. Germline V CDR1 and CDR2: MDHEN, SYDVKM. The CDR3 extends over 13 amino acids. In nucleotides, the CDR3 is TGTGCCAGCAGTATACAGGTTTCCTACGAGCAGTACTTC. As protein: CASSIQVSYEQYF.

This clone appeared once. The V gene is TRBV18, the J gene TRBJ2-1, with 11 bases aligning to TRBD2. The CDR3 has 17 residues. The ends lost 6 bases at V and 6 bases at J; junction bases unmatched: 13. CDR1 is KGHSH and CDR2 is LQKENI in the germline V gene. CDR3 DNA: TGTGCCAGCTCCCAAAACCACGCCACTAGCGGGAGCAATGAGCAGTTCTTC. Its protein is CASSQNHATSGSNEQFF.

The CDR3 bases are TGTGCCAGCAGCCAGGGACTAGCTTTTACGCAGTATTTT. This translates into CASSQGLAFTQYF. The chain carries TRBV6-2 or TRBV6-3 and TRBJ2-3, with 9 bases matching TRBD2. The CDR3 length is 13 residues. The ends lost 6 bases at V and 8 bases at J; junction bases unmatched: 6. From germline, CDR1 is MNHEY and CDR2 SVGEGT.

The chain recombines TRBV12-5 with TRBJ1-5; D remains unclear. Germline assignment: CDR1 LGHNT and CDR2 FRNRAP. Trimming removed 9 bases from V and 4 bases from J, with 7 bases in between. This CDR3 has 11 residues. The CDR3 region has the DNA TGTGCTAGGTCCGGGAATCAGCCCCAGCATTTT. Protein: CARSGNQPQHF. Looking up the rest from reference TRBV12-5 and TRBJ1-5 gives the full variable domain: DARVTQTPRHKVTEMGQEVTMRCQPILGHNTVFWYRQTMMQGLELLAYFRNRAPLDDSGMPKDRFSAEMPDATLATLKIQPSEPRDSAVYFCARSGNQPQHFGDGTRLSIL.

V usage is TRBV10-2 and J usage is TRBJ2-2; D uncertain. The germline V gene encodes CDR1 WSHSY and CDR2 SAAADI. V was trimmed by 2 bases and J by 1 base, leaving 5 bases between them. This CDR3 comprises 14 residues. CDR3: CASSEGLNTGELFF. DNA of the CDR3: TGCGCCAGCAGTGAGGGCCTGAACACCGGGGAGCTGTTTTTT.

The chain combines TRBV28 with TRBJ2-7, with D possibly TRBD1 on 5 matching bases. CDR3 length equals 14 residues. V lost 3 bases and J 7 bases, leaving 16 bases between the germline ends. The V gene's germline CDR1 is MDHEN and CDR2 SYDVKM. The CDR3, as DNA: TGTGCCAGCAGTTTCCGCGGTGGGGCCAGTGAGCAGTACTTC. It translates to CASSFRGGASEQYF.

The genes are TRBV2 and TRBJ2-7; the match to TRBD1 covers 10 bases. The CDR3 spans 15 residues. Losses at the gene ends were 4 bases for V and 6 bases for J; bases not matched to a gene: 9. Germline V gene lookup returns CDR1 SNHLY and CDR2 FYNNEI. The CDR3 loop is CASSVGGQGLGEQYF. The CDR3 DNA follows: TGTGCCAGCAGTGTAGGGGGACAGGGGTTGGGCGAGCAGTACTTC.

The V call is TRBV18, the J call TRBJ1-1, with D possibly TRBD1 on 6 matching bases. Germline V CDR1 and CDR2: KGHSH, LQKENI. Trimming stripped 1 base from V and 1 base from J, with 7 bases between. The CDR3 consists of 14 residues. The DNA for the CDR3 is TGTGCCAGCTCACCACAACAGGGGAACACTGAAGCTTTCTTT. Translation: CASSPQQGNTEAFF.

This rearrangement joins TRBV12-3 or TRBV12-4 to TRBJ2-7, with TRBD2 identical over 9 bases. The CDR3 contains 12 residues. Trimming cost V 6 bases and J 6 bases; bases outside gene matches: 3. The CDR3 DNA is TGTGCCAGCAGGCGTAGCGGGAGCGAGCAGTACTTC. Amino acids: CASRRSGSEQYF.

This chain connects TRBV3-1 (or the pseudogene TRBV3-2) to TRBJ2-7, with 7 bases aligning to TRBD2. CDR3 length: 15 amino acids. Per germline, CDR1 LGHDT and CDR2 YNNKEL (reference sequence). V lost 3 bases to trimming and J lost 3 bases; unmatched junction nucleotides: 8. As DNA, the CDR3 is TGTGCCAGCAGCCAGCTAGCGGCGGCCGTCTACGAGCAGTACTTC. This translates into CASSQLAAAVYEQYF.

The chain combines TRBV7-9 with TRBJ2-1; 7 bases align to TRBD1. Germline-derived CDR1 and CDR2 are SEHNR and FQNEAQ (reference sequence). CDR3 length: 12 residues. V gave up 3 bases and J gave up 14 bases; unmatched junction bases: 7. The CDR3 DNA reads TGTGCCAGCAGCTTTAGGGGGCGGAATGAGTTCTTC. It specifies CASSFRGRNEFF.

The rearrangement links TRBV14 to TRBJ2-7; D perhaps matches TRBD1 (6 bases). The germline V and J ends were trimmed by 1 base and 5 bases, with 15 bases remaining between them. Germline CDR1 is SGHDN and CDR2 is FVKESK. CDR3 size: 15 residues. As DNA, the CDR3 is TGTGCCAGCAGCCAAGGGACAGTAGGTTGGGACGAGCAGTACTTC. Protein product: CASSQGTVGWDEQYF.

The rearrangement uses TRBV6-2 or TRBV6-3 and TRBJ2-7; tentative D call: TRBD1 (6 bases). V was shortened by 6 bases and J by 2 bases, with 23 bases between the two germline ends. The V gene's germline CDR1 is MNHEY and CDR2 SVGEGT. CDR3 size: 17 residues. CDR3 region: CASSWDGTLLDTYEQYF. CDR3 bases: TGTGCCAGCAGCTGGGACGGGACACTCCTAGACACCTACGAGCAGTACTTC.

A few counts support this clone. The CDR3 DNA reads TGTGCCAGCAGGAGGGTAGCGAACACTGAAGCTTTCTTT. Translated, it gives CASRRVANTEAFF. This sequence joins TRBV28 and TRBJ1-1; D is uncertain. The CDR3 has 13 residues. Trimming shortened V by 6 bases and J by 1 base, and 9 bases separated the two germline ends. CDR1 MDHEN and CDR2 SYDVKM come from the germline V gene.

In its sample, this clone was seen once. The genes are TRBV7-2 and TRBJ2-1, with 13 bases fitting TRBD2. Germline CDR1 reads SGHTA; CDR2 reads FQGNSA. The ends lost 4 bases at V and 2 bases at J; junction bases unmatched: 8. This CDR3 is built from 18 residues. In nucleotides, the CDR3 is TGTGCCAGCAGCTCCCCGACTAGCGGGGGGAGTCCCTACAATGAGCAGTTCTTC. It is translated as CASSSPTSGGSPYNEQFF.